This entry is about one T cell receptor (beta chain). The antigen remains undetermined. These data are taken from a study of T cell responses to AZD1222 COVID-19 vaccine. Study-wide findings and caveats: At baseline, just 6 or 7 AZD1222 recipients tested seropositive. Dominant at 160-218 and 743-854, vaccine-associated CD4 TCRs also spanned spike. Repertoires were obtained only post-peak T cell response.

The data were produced by immunoSEQ multiplex PCR, yet TCRdb's version contains in-frame clones alone and is incomplete. The data show roughly 150,000 clones, with around 87% seen just once and roughly a tenth held by the top ten. Second doses were pooled across both intervals (about 4 or about 12 weeks). Trimming took 5 bases from V and 8 from J, leaving 13 bases between them. CDR3 size: 13 residues. From germline, CDR1 is SGHVS and CDR2 FQNEAQ. This receptor was identified in an adult who received the AZD1222 COVID-19 vaccine. The V call is TRBV7-8, the J call TRBJ2-1; maybe TRBD1 (5 bases). The input for sequencing was peripheral blood, taken 28 days after the second AZD1222 dose. CDR3: CASSPVWGDEQFF. The CDR3 DNA reads TGTGCCAGCAGCCCCGTTTGGGGCGATGAGCAGTTCTTC.